What follows are 2 T cell receptor beta chains derived from one specimen sequenced in a study of T-cell reconstitution after alpha-beta-depleted transplantation in children. A library of TCRbeta sequences, prepared with unique molecular identifiers, was generated. MiXCR, applied by TCRdb to the PCR reads, yields one record per CDR3 protein. The profile shows 200,000 to 300,000 distinct CDR3 sequences, approximately 12% of them singletons. This specimen was PBMCs from the stem cell graft donor, taken from the stem cell graft. The receptors shown here come from a human donor who donated a stem cell graft to a child with acute lymphoblastic leukemia.

This clonotype was recorded many times. The chain links TRBV6-1 to TRBJ1-4; D call uncertain. V lost 7 bases and J lost 7, with 19 bases in between. In germline, CDR1 is MNHNS, CDR2 SASEGT. The length of the CDR3 is 15 residues. The CDR3 DNA is TGTGCCAGCAAGCGAGGGATACTTGGAAGTGAAAAACTGTTTTTT. It is translated as CASKRGILGSEKLFF.

V usage is TRBV5-4 and J usage is TRBJ2-1; the match to TRBD1 covers 7 bases. The ends lost 0 bases at V and 7 bases at J; junction bases unmatched: 7. Germline V CDR1 and CDR2: SGHNT, YYREEE (reference sequence). The CDR3 length is 15 residues. The CDR3 DNA reads TGTGCCAGCAGCTTGGCCAGAGCAGGGGGAAATGAGCAGTTCTTC. Its protein is CASSLARAGGNEQFF.